The 6 T cell receptor beta chains given below trace back to one sample, sequenced in a study of radiation and T cells in renal cell carcinoma. Clones were sequenced by immunoSEQ multiplex PCR, and TCRdb holds only the in-frame ones, with some missing. The table has some 120,000 clones, 70% to 90% seen once; the top ten hold around 2%. The time point is: blood 2 weeks post-SBRT. Specified treatment: 15 Gy SBRT to primary tumor, nephrectomy 4 weeks later. Sequencing was performed on blood, taken from a patient whose treatment included radiotherapy and nephrectomy. These receptors were collected from a woman aged 55-70 years with renal cell carcinoma.

The rearrangement joins TRBV5-1 to TRBJ2-7; no reliable D call. The V end was cut by 0 bases, the J end by 0 bases, with 7 bases between. CDR1 SGHRS and CDR2 YFSETQ come from the germline V gene. CDR3 size: 14 residues. The CDR3 DNA follows: TGCGCCAGCAGCTTGGAGCCCAACTCCTACGAGCAGTACTTC. It specifies CASSLEPNSYEQYF.

V gene TRBV4-1 combines with J gene TRBJ2-5, with 9 bases that match TRBD2. Germline V gives CDR1 MGHRA, CDR2 YSYEKL. The CDR3 has 18 residues. V shed 1 base and J 5 bases; nucleotides not matched to a gene: 14. The CDR3, as DNA: TGCGCCAGCAGCCAAGGGAGGGGGGGGACTAGCTGGGCCGAGACCCAGTACTTC. Translating it yields CASSQGRGGTSWAETQYF.

In its sample, this clone was seen many times. The genes are TRBV27 and TRBJ1-1; the match to TRBD1 covers 8 bases. This CDR3 contains 14 residues. Germline CDR1 is MNHEY and CDR2 is SMNVEV (reference sequence). The ends lost 5 bases at V and 1 base at J; junction bases unmatched: 3. The CDR3 is CASSPGTGNTEAFF. The CDR3 region has the DNA TGTGCCAGCAGTCCCGGGACAGGGAACACTGAAGCTTTCTTT.

V usage is TRBV7-9 and J usage is TRBJ2-3; D is perhaps TRBD1 (6 bases). Trimming took off 0 bases at V and 1 base at J, with 8 bases between the two ends. The CDR3 contains 15 residues. Germline V gene sequence: CDR1 SEHNR, CDR2 FQNEAQ (reference sequence). The DNA of the CDR3 is TGTGCCAGCAGCTTAGCTAGACAGGGCACAGATACGCAGTATTTT. Protein: CASSLARQGTDTQYF.

For the CDR3, the DNA is TGTGCCAGCAGCGCAACTAGCGGGGGGGCTGGGGAGCTGTTTTTT. Translation gives CASSATSGGAGELFF. V and J are TRBV9 and TRBJ2-2, with TRBD2 identical over 13 bases. Trimming took 3 bases from V and 8 from J; bases not matched to a gene: 4. The CDR3 contains 15 residues. CDR1 SGDLS and CDR2 YYNGEE come from the germline V gene.

V gene TRBV27 combines with J gene TRBJ1-1; D ambiguous. Between the trimmed V and J ends, which lost 2 bases and 0 bases, there was a span of 7 bases. CDR1 MNHEY and CDR2 SMNVEV come from the germline V gene (reference sequence). This CDR3 is 14 amino acids long. The CDR3 reads CASSLGRLNTEAFF. DNA of the CDR3: TGTGCCAGCAGTTTAGGCAGATTGAACACTGAAGCTTTCTTT.